Listed here are 29 T cell receptor beta chains from one sample, sequenced in a study of CD8 T cell repertoires and HIV-1 epitope variants. This table comes from immunoSEQ multiplex PCR, and its TCRdb copy is limited to in-frame clones, with some not included. The table lists some 4,500 clones, 67% of them singletons. These receptors lack a known antigen. The sample was cultured CD8+ T cells derived from PBMCs. The receptors come from a male donor with HIV.

V gene TRBV2 combines with J gene TRBJ2-2; TRBD1 matches at 9 bases. The CDR3 has 17 residues. J gave up 2 bases and V 10 bases, and 14 bases lay outside the gene matches. Looked up from germline, CDR1 is SNHLY and CDR2 is FYNNEI. CDR3 region: CANPAGTGGRNTGELFF. The CDR3 DNA reads TGTGCCAACCCTGCTGGCACAGGGGGCAGAAACACCGGGGAGCTGTTTTTT. Together with reference TRBV2 and TRBJ2-2, the CDR3 gives the full variable domain: EPEVTQTPSHQVTQMGQEVILRCVPISNHLYFYWYRQILGQKVEFLVSFYNNEISEKSEIFDDQFSVERPDGSNFTLKIRSTKLEDSAMYFCANPAGTGGRNTGELFFGEGSRLTVL.

CDR3 protein: CASRDRGWETQYF. Here the CDR3 DNA reads TGTGCCAGCCGCGACAGGGGTTGGGAGACCCAGTACTTC. This sequence joins TRBV6-6 and TRBJ2-5; 8 positions agree with TRBD1. The germline gives CDR1 MNHNY, CDR2 SVGAGI (reference sequence). The CDR3 consists of 13 residues. The J segment lost 5 bases and the V segment lost 8 bases, leaving 7 bases of the junction unmatched.

V usage is TRBV2 and J usage is TRBJ2-5; TRBD1 matches at 9 bases. Germline V gives CDR1 SNHLY, CDR2 FYNNEI. The CDR3 loop spans 14 amino acids. Trimming removed 7 bases from V and 5 bases from J; junction bases left unmatched: 8. The CDR3: CASTLGQGGETQYF. For the CDR3, the DNA is TGTGCCAGCACCTTGGGACAGGGTGGTGAGACCCAGTACTTC.

The V gene is TRBV28, the J gene TRBJ2-1; 8 bases are shared with TRBD2. The CDR3 contains 14 residues. Germline CDR1 and CDR2: MDHEN and SYDVKM. The trim removed 7 bases at V and 2 bases at J, leaving 4 bases unmatched. Written as DNA, the CDR3 is TGTGCCAGCACCGGGGGGGCCCCCTACAATGAGCAGTTCTTC. This sequence encodes CASTGGAPYNEQFF.

CDR3 protein: CASSVEWGGTDTQYF. The DNA of the CDR3 is TGTGCCAGCAGCGTAGAGTGGGGGGGCACAGATACGCAGTATTTT. The gene calls are TRBV9 and TRBJ2-3, with D possibly TRBD2 on 6 matching bases. With 0 bases removed from V and 1 base from J, the gap between germline ends came to 9 bases. CDR3 length: 15 amino acids. CDR1 and CDR2 (germline): SGDLS, YYNGEE.

As DNA, the CDR3 is TGTGCCAGCAGTTACGGACAGCCCTCTTCCTACGAGCAGTACTTC. Protein: CASSYGQPSSYEQYF. The chain is built from TRBV6-5 and TRBJ2-7, with D tentatively TRBD1 (6 bases). Looked up from germline, CDR1 is MNHEY and CDR2 is SVGAGI. CDR3 length: 15 residues. Trimming removed 2 bases at V and 1 base at J, with 12 bases between.

This clone was picked up one time. The chain employs TRBV5-6 and TRBJ2-5; 10 nucleotides line up with TRBD1. V lost 4 bases, J lost 4 bases, and 4 bases stayed unmatched. Germline CDR1 reads SGHDT; CDR2 reads YYEEEE. CDR3 size: 14 residues. The CDR3 loop reads CASSLDRGIETQYF. DNA of the CDR3: TGTGCCAGCAGCCTGGACAGGGGGATAGAGACCCAGTACTTC.

This chain connects TRBV11-3 to TRBJ2-7; D remains ambiguous. The germline V gene has CDR1 SGHNT and CDR2 YENEEA. The CDR3 contains 12 residues. V was cut by 8 bases and J by 5 bases, with 13 bases left in between. The CDR3 DNA sequence: TGTGCCAGCCCTCCCAGGAATCACGAGCAGTACTTC. Translating it yields CASPPRNHEQYF.

This chain connects TRBV28 to TRBJ2-7; 12 bases fit TRBD2. V shed 8 bases and J 0 bases; nucleotides not matched to a gene: 17. CDR1 is MDHEN, CDR2 SYDVKM, per germline. This CDR3 is 19 amino acids long. Written as DNA, the CDR3 is TGTGCCAGCTCTGGAGGGACAGGGACTAGCGGGTCGAACTCCTACGAGCAGTACTTC. It specifies CASSGGTGTSGSNSYEQYF. The complete variable domain, with remaining parts taken from reference TRBV28 and TRBJ2-7, reads DVKVTQSSRYLVKRTGEKVFLECVQDMDHENMFWYRQDPGLGLRLIYFSYDVKMKEKGDIPEGYSVSREKKERFSLILESASTNQTSMYLCASSGGTGTSGSNSYEQYFGPGTRLTVT.

This clone was seen more than once but under ten times. The chain combines TRBV6-5 with TRBJ2-1; 11 positions match TRBD2. The length of the CDR3 is 15 residues. Unmatched junction bases numbered 5, after V lost 6 bases and J lost 4 bases. Germline-derived CDR1 and CDR2 are MNHEY and SVGAGI. The CDR3: CASSPIAGGYNEQFF. In DNA form, the CDR3 reads TGTGCCAGCAGCCCTATAGCGGGGGGGTACAATGAGCAGTTCTTC.

This rearrangement joins TRBV4-2 to TRBJ1-3; D remains unclear. CDR1 is LGHNA and CDR2 is YNFKEQ in the germline V gene. The V end was cut by 0 bases, the J end by 0 bases, with 12 bases between. CDR3 length equals 17 residues. DNA for the CDR3: TGTGCCAGCAGCCAAGATCTAGGGCTTACCTCTGGAAACACCATATATTTT. Amino acid sequence: CASSQDLGLTSGNTIYF.

This chain uses TRBV19 with TRBJ2-5, with D possibly matching TRBD2 (6 bases). The ends were cut back, 9 bases at V and 0 bases at J, with 14 bases in the middle. Germline V gives CDR1 LNHDA, CDR2 SQIVND (reference sequence). CDR3 length: 14 residues. In DNA, the CDR3 is TGTGCCAGGGCTCATGCGGGGTACCAAGAGACCCAGTACTTC. Protein product: CARAHAGYQETQYF.

The rearrangement uses TRBV5-4 and TRBJ1-1; 10 nucleotides match TRBD1. V shed 5 bases and J 7 bases; nucleotides not matched to a gene: 8. The CDR3 has 14 residues. Germline V gives CDR1 SGHNT, CDR2 YYREEE (reference sequence). In DNA form, the CDR3 reads TGTGCCAGCAGGGTAGACAGGGGGCAAGGTGAAGCTTTCTTT. Translated: CASRVDRGQGEAFF.

V and J are TRBV6-5 and TRBJ2-5; 11 positions agree with TRBD2. CDR1 and CDR2 (germline): MNHEY, SVGAGI. V was pared by 0 bases and J by 1 base, with 1 base of the junction left unmatched. This CDR3 is 16 amino acids long. The chain's CDR3 is CASSYSGTSGQETQYF. The DNA of the CDR3 is TGTGCCAGCAGTTACTCCGGGACTAGCGGCCAAGAGACCCAGTACTTC.

The chain joins TRBV7-8 to TRBJ1-3; 8 bases align to TRBD1. The germline V gene encodes CDR1 SGHVS and CDR2 FQNEAQ. Trimming at V came to 5 bases and at J to 2 bases, leaving 5 bases not matched to a gene. The CDR3 contains 15 residues. CDR3 coding DNA: TGTGCCAGCAGCGAATGGACAGGGACTGGAAACACCATATATTTT. As protein: CASSEWTGTGNTIYF.

This chain's CDR3 is CASSYDSSLNEQFF. CDR3 in DNA: TGTGCCAGCAGTTACGACAGTTCCCTCAATGAGCAGTTCTTC. The chain couples TRBV6-5 to TRBJ2-1; D possibly corresponds to TRBD1 (5 bases). V was trimmed by 2 bases and J by 6 bases, leaving 11 bases between them. Germline loops: CDR1 MNHEY, CDR2 SVGAGI. The CDR3 is 14 amino acids.

The chain joins TRBV19 to TRBJ2-1; 7 nucleotides align to TRBD2. Per germline, CDR1 LNHDA and CDR2 SQIVND (reference sequence). The CDR3 runs to 15 residues. V shed 1 base and J 5 bases; nucleotides not matched to a gene: 5. In DNA, the CDR3 is TGTGCCAGTAGTATAGTAAGCGGGATCAACAATGAGCAGTTCTTC. Protein sequence: CASSIVSGINNEQFF. Full variable domain (outside the CDR3, taken from reference TRBV19 and TRBJ2-1): DGGITQSPKYLFRKEGQNVTLSCEQNLNHDAMYWYRQDPGQGLRLIYYSQIVNDFQKGDIAEGYSVSREKKESFPLTVTSAQKNPTAFYLCASSIVSGINNEQFFGPGTRLTVL.

This clone was seen only once. This chain uses TRBV6-6 with TRBJ1-2, with a tentative D call TRBD1 (6 bases). The CDR3 extends over 14 amino acids. V was trimmed by 2 bases and J by 4 bases, leaving 11 bases between them. The germline gives CDR1 MNHNY, CDR2 SVGAGI (reference sequence). The CDR3 spells CASSYQRGSYGYTF. The CDR3, as DNA: TGTGCCAGCAGTTACCAAAGGGGGTCCTATGGCTACACCTTC.

The CDR3 nucleotides are TGTGCCAGCAGTTTAGGAGCGGTAAGCACAGATACGCAGTATTTT. Encoded protein: CASSLGAVSTDTQYF. The rearrangement links TRBV28 to TRBJ2-3, with a tentative D call TRBD2 (5 bases). With 2 bases removed from V and 0 bases from J, the gap between germline ends came to 9 bases. Germline V gene lookup returns CDR1 MDHEN and CDR2 SYDVKM. The CDR3 extends over 15 amino acids. Variable domain in full (rest from reference TRBV28 and TRBJ2-3): DVKVTQSSRYLVKRTGEKVFLECVQDMDHENMFWYRQDPGLGLRLIYFSYDVKMKEKGDIPEGYSVSREKKERFSLILESASTNQTSMYLCASSLGAVSTDTQYFGPGTRLTVL.

The J gene is TRBJ2-7, the V gene TRBV5-5; a weak D match, TRBD1 (6 bases). The CDR3 is made up of 13 amino acids. Germline CDR1 SGHKS, CDR2 YYEKEE (reference sequence). The ends were cut back, 4 bases at V and 2 bases at J, with 10 bases in the middle. The CDR3, as DNA: TGTGCCAGCAGCCTACAGGGTCCCTACGAGCAGTACTTC. It is translated as CASSLQGPYEQYF.

This chain joins TRBV2 and TRBJ2-7; a possible D gene is TRBD2 (6 bases). Germline V gene sequence: CDR1 SNHLY, CDR2 FYNNEI. The CDR3 totals 14 residues. The V end was cut by 8 bases, the J end by 0 bases, with 14 bases between. The CDR3 coding sequence is TGTGCCAGCGACGCGGGGCCAATCTCCTACGAGCAGTACTTC. Its translation: CASDAGPISYEQYF.

This chain joins TRBV19 and TRBJ2-7; the match to TRBD1 covers 9 bases. Germline CDR1 and CDR2: LNHDA and SQIVND (reference sequence). J was trimmed by 6 bases and V by 7 bases; bases with no gene match: 10. The length of the CDR3 is 14 residues. The CDR3 DNA is TGTGCCAGTAACTCCAGGGACAGGGCGGGCGAGCAGTACTTC. The encoded protein is CASNSRDRAGEQYF.

This chain links TRBV5-5 with TRBJ1-1, with D unresolved. Germline V gene lookup returns CDR1 SGHKS and CDR2 YYEKEE (reference sequence). The V end lost 0 bases, the J end lost 3 bases, and 6 bases lay between the germline ends. CDR3 length: 13 residues. The CDR3 is CASSLASDTEAFF. As DNA, the CDR3 is TGTGCCAGCAGCTTGGCCAGCGACACTGAAGCTTTCTTT. Together with reference TRBV5-5 and TRBJ1-1, the CDR3 gives the full variable domain: DAGVTQSPTHLIKTRGQQVTLRCSPISGHKSVSWYQQVLGQGPQFIFQYYEKEERGRGNFPDRFSARQFPNYSSELNVNALLLGDSALYLCASSLASDTEAFFGQGTRLTVV.

This clone was seen just once. This chain's CDR3 is CASSQGAGGRGTYEQYF. The CDR3 region has the DNA TGCGCCAGCAGCCAAGGGGCTGGCGGGAGAGGGACCTACGAGCAGTACTTC. V and J are TRBV4-1 and TRBJ2-7, with TRBD2 matching over 7 bases. Germline lookup yields CDR1 MGHRA and CDR2 YSYEKL. Trimming at V came to 1 base and at J to 2 bases, leaving 11 bases not matched to a gene. There are 17 residues in the CDR3.

The chain recombines TRBV18 with TRBJ1-1; weak D call: TRBD1 (5 bases). Germline V CDR1 and CDR2: KGHSH, LQKENI. Trimming stripped 3 bases from V and 2 bases from J, with 16 bases between. There are 16 residues in the CDR3. CDR3 sequence: CASSPRDLLGNTEAFF. CDR3 sequence (DNA): TGTGCCAGCTCACCCCGGGACCTATTAGGAAACACTGAAGCTTTCTTT.

As DNA, the CDR3 is TGTGCCAGCAGCGTATCGGCGGGTAACACCGGGGAGCTGTTTTTT. Translated: CASSVSAGNTGELFF. The chain couples TRBV9 to TRBJ2-2; possibly TRBD2 for D (5 bases). Germline V CDR1 and CDR2: SGDLS, YYNGEE. The CDR3 length is 15 residues. The V end was cut by 1 base, the J end by 2 bases, with 9 bases between. Supplemented by reference TRBV9 and TRBJ2-2, the full variable domain reads DSGVTQTPKHLITATGQRVTLRCSPRSGDLSVYWYQQSLDQGLQFLIQYYNGEERAKGNILERFSAQQFPDLHSELNLSSLELGDSALYFCASSVSAGNTGELFFGEGSRLTVL.

This clone appeared once. The rearrangement joins TRBV11-1 to TRBJ1-5; no reliable D call. Germline V lookup: CDR1 SGHAT, CDR2 FQDESV (reference sequence). The V end was cut by 5 bases, the J end by 0 bases, with 8 bases between. There are 14 residues in the CDR3. This chain's CDR3 is CASSPSYSNQPQHF. The CDR3 DNA reads as TGTGCCAGCAGCCCGAGCTATAGCAATCAGCCCCAGCATTTT.

This clone was counted only a few times. This chain connects TRBV5-4 to TRBJ2-7, with a tentative D call TRBD1 (5 bases). The V gene lost 1 base and the J gene lost 4 bases, with 6 bases spanning the gap. The length of the CDR3 is 12 residues. Germline CDR1 reads SGHNT; CDR2 reads YYREEE (reference sequence). As DNA, the CDR3 is TGTGCCAGCAGCTTGAGGGGATACGAGCAGTACTTC. As protein: CASSLRGYEQYF.

This clone was detected a few times. The chain couples TRBV2 to TRBJ1-4, with D tentatively TRBD1 (6 bases). Trimming stripped 11 bases from V and 5 bases from J, with 15 bases between. The CDR3 loop spans 13 amino acids. The V gene's germline CDR1 is SNHLY and CDR2 FYNNEI. The DNA for the CDR3 is TGTGCCTGGGGGGGGCAGACCAATGAAAAACTGTTTTTT. This codes for CAWGGQTNEKLFF.